Listed here are 15 T cell receptor beta chains from one sample, sequenced in a study of cytomegalovirus exposure and HLA in healthy donors (dated by TCRdb to the late 2010s). Library preparation was by the immunoSEQ multiplex PCR assay. A mixture of 60 forward primers for TCR Vbeta segments and 13 reverse primers for TCR Jbeta segments was used in the multiplex PCR. Imported from immuneACCESS, the table was reduced by TCRdb to in-frame sequences with V and J called. These copies leave out some clones; in studies compared against another copy, an unresolved V gene accounts for under half, and the cause of the remainder is not known. The sample table lists about 100,000 clones, roughly 79% of them with a count of one. Over 12% of the sample belongs to the ten largest clones. Sequencing used PBMCs. The receptors were sampled from a woman aged 70-85 years in good health and CMV-seropositive.

This rearrangement joins TRBV28 to TRBJ2-5, with D possibly TRBD1 on 5 matching bases. The V gene's germline CDR1 is MDHEN and CDR2 SYDVKM. The CDR3 is 13 amino acids. With 4 bases removed from V and 2 bases from J, the gap between germline ends came to 8 bases. CDR3 coding DNA: TGTGCCAGCAGTTCTGGACAACAAGAGACCCAGTACTTC. Translating gives CASSSGQQETQYF.

The chain carries TRBV6-6 and TRBJ2-1; 8 bases align to TRBD1. The germline CDR1 and CDR2 sequences are MNHNY and SVGAGI (reference sequence). V dropped 6 bases and J dropped 3; count of bases not matched to a gene: 7. This CDR3 has 15 amino acids. The CDR3 region is CASRGDRGVYNEQFF. For the CDR3, the DNA is TGTGCCAGCAGGGGTGACAGGGGTGTCTACAATGAGCAGTTCTTC.

This chain joins TRBV30 and TRBJ1-4; TRBD1 is a possible D gene (5 bases). CDR3 length: 15 residues. With 4 bases removed from V and 7 bases from J, the gap between germline ends came to 19 bases. Germline values: CDR1 GTSNPN, CDR2 SVGIG (reference sequence). The CDR3 region has the DNA TGTGCCTGGACGGTTCCAGGGCTCAGTGGTGAAAAACTGTTTTTT. Protein sequence: CAWTVPGLSGEKLFF.

In DNA form, the CDR3 reads TGTGCCAGCTCTCGGCAGGCAGCTGGAAACACCATATATTTT. Translation: CASSRQAAGNTIYF. The rearrangement joins TRBV28 to TRBJ1-3; D is unclear. V was pared by 8 bases and J by 2 bases, with 13 bases between. Per germline, CDR1 MDHEN and CDR2 SYDVKM. CDR3 length: 14 residues.

The V gene is TRBV2, the J gene TRBJ2-5; D may be TRBD2 (7 bases). There are 12 residues in the CDR3. Deletions cut 8 bases from V and 5 bases from J, with 12 bases between. Per germline, CDR1 SNHLY and CDR2 FYNNEI. The CDR3 sequence: CASVGGQETQYF. CDR3 sequence (DNA): TGTGCCAGCGTGGGGGGGCAGGAGACCCAGTACTTC. Based on the CDR3 plus reference TRBV2 and TRBJ2-5, the full variable domain is EPEVTQTPSHQVTQMGQEVILRCVPISNHLYFYWYRQILGQKVEFLVSFYNNEISEKSEIFDDQFSVERPDGSNFTLKIRSTKLEDSAMYFCASVGGQETQYFGPGTRLLVL.

This chain connects TRBV2 to TRBJ2-1; maybe TRBD2 (6 bases). Between the trimmed V and J ends, which lost 8 bases and 5 bases, there was a span of 19 bases. The CDR3 is 15 residues long. Germline lookup yields CDR1 SNHLY and CDR2 FYNNEI. The CDR3 protein is CASLSGPQADNEQFF. The CDR3 DNA is TGTGCCAGCCTCAGCGGGCCCCAAGCCGACAATGAGCAGTTCTTC.

This chain uses TRBV27 with TRBJ2-3; perhaps TRBD2 as D (6 bases). The V end lost 5 bases, the J end lost 1 base, and 19 bases lay between the germline ends. CDR3 size: 17 residues. CDR1 is MNHEY, CDR2 SMNVEV, per germline (reference sequence). The chain's CDR3 is CASSRVPSGVRTDTQYF. The CDR3 coding sequence is TGTGCCAGCAGTAGAGTTCCATCGGGGGTCCGCACAGATACGCAGTATTTT.

The chain joins TRBV2 to TRBJ2-1; D unclear. The CDR3 runs 13 residues. Germline lookup yields CDR1 SNHLY and CDR2 FYNNEI. With 7 bases removed from V and 2 bases from J, the gap between germline ends came to 9 bases. The CDR3 reads CASTGTAYNEQFF. In DNA form, the CDR3 reads TGTGCCAGCACTGGAACAGCCTACAATGAGCAGTTCTTC.

The chain has TRBV11-2 and TRBJ1-5; weak D call: TRBD1 (6 bases). CDR1 is SGHAT, CDR2 FQNNGV, per germline. V was pared by 4 bases and J by 3 bases, with 16 bases between. This CDR3 comprises 16 residues. The CDR3 sequence: CASSWGAGRDNQPQHF. The CDR3 region has the DNA TGTGCCAGCAGCTGGGGGGCAGGGAGGGACAATCAGCCCCAGCATTTT.

The chain recombines TRBV7-6 with TRBJ2-6; D unclear. Between the trimmed V and J ends, which lost 4 bases and 3 bases, there was a span of 13 bases. Germline-derived CDR1 and CDR2 are SGHVS and FNYEAQ. The CDR3 is 16 amino acids. The CDR3 DNA sequence: TGTGCCAGCAGCTCTAGATTCGGTGGTGGGGCCAACGTCCTGACTTTC. Residues: CASSSRFGGGANVLTF.

The chain links TRBV6-1 to TRBJ1-1; D is unresolved. Germline lookup yields CDR1 MNHNS and CDR2 SASEGT. This CDR3 spans 13 amino acids. V was clipped by 2 bases and J by 1 base, with 5 bases between them. CDR3 sequence: CASSEWANTEAFF. CDR3 in DNA: TGTGCCAGCAGTGAATGGGCGAACACTGAAGCTTTCTTT.

This rearrangement joins TRBV5-1 to TRBJ2-1; TRBD2 aligns across 7 bases. This CDR3 has 15 residues. V shed 3 bases and J 3 bases; nucleotides not matched to a gene: 6. Per germline, CDR1 SGHRS and CDR2 YFSETQ. The chain's CDR3 is CASSSSGTVYNEQFF. CDR3 DNA sequence: TGCGCCAGCAGCTCCAGCGGGACGGTCTACAATGAGCAGTTCTTC.

This clone was observed a single time. The chain employs TRBV28 and TRBJ1-5; D gene uncertain. V dropped 6 bases and J dropped 4 bases, with 19 bases sitting between them. Germline V gene lookup returns CDR1 MDHEN and CDR2 SYDVKM. The CDR3 sequence is 16 residues long. CDR3 protein: CASSPTGSGRNQPQHF. For the CDR3, the DNA is TGTGCCAGCAGCCCTACCGGCTCGGGGAGAAATCAGCCCCAGCATTTT.

The V and J genes are TRBV4-3 and TRBJ2-3, with D tentatively TRBD1 (5 bases). There are 15 residues in the CDR3. Germline V gives CDR1 LGHNA, CDR2 YSLEER. The germline V and J ends were trimmed by 1 base and 5 bases, with 13 bases remaining between them. In DNA, the CDR3 is TGCGCCAGCAGCCAAGTAGTAGGGGCTGGAGATACGCAGTATTTT. This gives the protein CASSQVVGAGDTQYF.

CDR3 sequence reads: CAWSVKTGAGDTQYF. In DNA, the CDR3 is TGTGCCTGGAGTGTAAAAACAGGGGCGGGAGATACGCAGTATTTT. The rearrangement uses TRBV30 and TRBJ2-3; 7 bases map to TRBD1. The CDR3 is 15 amino acids. V lost 0 bases and J lost 5; bases outside the gene matches: 8. Germline CDR1 reads GTSNPN; CDR2 reads SVGIG (reference sequence).